This TCR beta chain was sequenced for a study of cytomegalovirus exposure and HLA in healthy donors. As to this clone: Its antigen is still unknown.

Overall study findings and caveats: Accurate HLA-A and HLA-B prediction from TCR beta sequences was reported for most subjects.

Primers included in the PCR were 60 Vbeta and 13 Jbeta primers. Only in-frame clones appear in the TCRdb table, and some are missing; sequencing was by immunoSEQ multiplex PCR. The sample yields approximately 200,000 clones, 60% to 80% seen once. This receptor was identified in a woman aged 18-29 years in good health and CMV-seronegative. Sequenced input: PBMCs.

The CDR3 DNA reads TGTGCCAGCAGCTTAAGAGGCGGCGAGAGTACAGATACGCAGTATTTT. Its translation: CASSLRGGESTDTQYF. The rearrangement joins TRBV7-9 to TRBJ2-3, with no clear D. The V gene's germline CDR1 is SEHNR and CDR2 FQNEAQ (reference sequence). This CDR3 is 16 amino acids long. Deletions cut 2 bases from V and 3 bases from J, with 15 bases between. Using reference TRBV7-9 and TRBJ2-3 for the parts outside the CDR3, the full variable domain is DTGVSQNPRHKITKRGQNVTFRCDPISEHNRLYWYRQTLGQGPEFLTYFQNEAQLEKSRLLSDRFSAERPKGSFSTLEIQRTEQGDSAMYLCASSLRGGESTDTQYFGPGTRLTVL.